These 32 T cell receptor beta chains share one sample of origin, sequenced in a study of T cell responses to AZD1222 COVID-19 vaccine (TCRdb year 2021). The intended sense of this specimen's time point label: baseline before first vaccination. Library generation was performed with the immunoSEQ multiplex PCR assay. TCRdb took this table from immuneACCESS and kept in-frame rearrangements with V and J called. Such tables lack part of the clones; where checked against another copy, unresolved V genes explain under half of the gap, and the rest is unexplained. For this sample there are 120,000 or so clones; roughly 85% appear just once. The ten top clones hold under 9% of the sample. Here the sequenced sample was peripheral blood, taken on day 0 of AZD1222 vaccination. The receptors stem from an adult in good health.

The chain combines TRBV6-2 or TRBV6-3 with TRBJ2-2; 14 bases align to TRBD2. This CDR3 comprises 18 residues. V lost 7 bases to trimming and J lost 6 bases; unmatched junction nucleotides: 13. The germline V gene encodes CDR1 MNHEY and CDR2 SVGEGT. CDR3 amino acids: CASTPVGLAGVVAGELFF. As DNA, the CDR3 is TGTGCCAGCACCCCGGTGGGACTAGCGGGAGTGGTGGCCGGGGAGCTGTTTTTT.

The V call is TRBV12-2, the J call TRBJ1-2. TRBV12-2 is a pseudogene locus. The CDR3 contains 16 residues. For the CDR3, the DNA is TGTGCAAGTCGCTTAGGTGATGCGAGGGGTAGCTATGGCTACACCTTC. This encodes CASRLGDARGSYGYTF.

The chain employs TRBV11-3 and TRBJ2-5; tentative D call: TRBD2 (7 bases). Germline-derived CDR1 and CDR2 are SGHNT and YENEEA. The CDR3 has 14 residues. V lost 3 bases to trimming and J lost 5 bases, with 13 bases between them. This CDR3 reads CASSLTGLGETQYF. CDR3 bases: TGTGCCAGCAGCTTGACAGGACTAGGGGAGACCCAGTACTTC.

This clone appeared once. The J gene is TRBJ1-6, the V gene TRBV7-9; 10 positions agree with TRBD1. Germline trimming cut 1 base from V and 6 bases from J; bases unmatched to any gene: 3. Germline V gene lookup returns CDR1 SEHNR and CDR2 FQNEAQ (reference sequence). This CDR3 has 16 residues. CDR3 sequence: CASSLGGQGFNSPLHF. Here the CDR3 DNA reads TGTGCCAGCAGCTTAGGGGGACAGGGGTTTAATTCACCCCTCCACTTT.

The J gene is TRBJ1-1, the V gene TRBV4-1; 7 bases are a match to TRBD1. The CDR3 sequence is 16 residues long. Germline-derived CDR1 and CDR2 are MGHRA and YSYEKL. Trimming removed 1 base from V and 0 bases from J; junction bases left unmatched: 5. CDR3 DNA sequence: TGCGCCAGCAGCCAAGCCCCGGACAGGTTGAACACTGAAGCTTTCTTT. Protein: CASSQAPDRLNTEAFF.

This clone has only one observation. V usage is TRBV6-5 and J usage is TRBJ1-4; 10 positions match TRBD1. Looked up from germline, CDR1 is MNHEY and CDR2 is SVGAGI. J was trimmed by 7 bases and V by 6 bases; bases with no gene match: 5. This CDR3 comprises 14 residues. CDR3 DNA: TGTGCCAGCAGAGAGGGACAGGGGCTTGAAAAACTGTTTTTT. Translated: CASREGQGLEKLFF.

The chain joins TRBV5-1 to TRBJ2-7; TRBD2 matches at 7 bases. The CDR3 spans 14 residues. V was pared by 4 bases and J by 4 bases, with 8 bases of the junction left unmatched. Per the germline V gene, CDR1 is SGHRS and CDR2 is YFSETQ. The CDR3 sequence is CASSLQRGAYEQYF. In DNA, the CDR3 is TGCGCCAGCAGCCTTCAGCGGGGTGCTTACGAGCAGTACTTC.

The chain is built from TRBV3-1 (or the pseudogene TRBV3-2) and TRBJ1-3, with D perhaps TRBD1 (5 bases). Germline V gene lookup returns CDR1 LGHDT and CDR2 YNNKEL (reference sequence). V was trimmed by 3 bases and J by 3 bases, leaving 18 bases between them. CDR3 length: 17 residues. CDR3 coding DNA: TGTGCCAGCAGCCAGACTGGGGTCGCGGGACTTGGAAACACCATATATTTT. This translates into CASSQTGVAGLGNTIYF.

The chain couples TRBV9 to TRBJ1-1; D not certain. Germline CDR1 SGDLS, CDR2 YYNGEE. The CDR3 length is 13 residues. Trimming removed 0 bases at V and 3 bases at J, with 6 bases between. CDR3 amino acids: CASSVAPDTEAFF. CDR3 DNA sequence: TGTGCCAGCAGCGTAGCACCGGACACTGAAGCTTTCTTT.

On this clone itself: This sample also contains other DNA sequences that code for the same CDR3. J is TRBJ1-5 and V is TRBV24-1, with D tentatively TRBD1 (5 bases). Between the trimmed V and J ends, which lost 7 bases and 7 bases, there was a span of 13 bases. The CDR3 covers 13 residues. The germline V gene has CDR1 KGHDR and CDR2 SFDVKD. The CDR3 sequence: CATSGRGGQPQHF. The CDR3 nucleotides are TGTGCCACCAGCGGGAGGGGCGGGCAGCCCCAGCATTTT.

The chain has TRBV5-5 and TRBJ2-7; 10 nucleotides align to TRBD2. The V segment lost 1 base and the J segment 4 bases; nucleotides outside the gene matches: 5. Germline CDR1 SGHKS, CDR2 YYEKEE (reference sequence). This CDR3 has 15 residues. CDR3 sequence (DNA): TGTGCCAGCAGCTTGAGGACTAGCGGTAGGTACGAGCAGTACTTC. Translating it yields CASSLRTSGRYEQYF. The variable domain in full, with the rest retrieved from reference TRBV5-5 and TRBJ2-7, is DAGVTQSPTHLIKTRGQQVTLRCSPISGHKSVSWYQQVLGQGPQFIFQYYEKEERGRGNFPDRFSARQFPNYSSELNVNALLLGDSALYLCASSLRTSGRYEQYFGPGTRLTVT.

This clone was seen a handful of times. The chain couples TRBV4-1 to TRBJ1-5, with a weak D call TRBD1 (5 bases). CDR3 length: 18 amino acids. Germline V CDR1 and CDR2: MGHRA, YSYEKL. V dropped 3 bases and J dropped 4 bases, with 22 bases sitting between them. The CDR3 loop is CASSHPRTGTEENQPQHF. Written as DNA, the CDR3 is TGCGCCAGCAGCCACCCTCGTACCGGGACCGAGGAGAATCAGCCCCAGCATTTT.

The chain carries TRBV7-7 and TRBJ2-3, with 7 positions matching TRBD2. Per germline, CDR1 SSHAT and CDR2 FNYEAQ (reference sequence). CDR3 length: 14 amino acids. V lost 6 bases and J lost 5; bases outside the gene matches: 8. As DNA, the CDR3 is TGTGCCAGCAGTAATGGACTAGGAGGAGATACGCAGTATTTT. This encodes CASSNGLGGDTQYF.

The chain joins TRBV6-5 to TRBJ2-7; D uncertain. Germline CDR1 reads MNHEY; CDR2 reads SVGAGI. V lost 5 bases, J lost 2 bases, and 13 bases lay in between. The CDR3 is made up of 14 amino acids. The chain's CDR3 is CASSRSTWAYEQYF. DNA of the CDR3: TGTGCCAGCAGTCGGTCCACGTGGGCCTACGAGCAGTACTTC.

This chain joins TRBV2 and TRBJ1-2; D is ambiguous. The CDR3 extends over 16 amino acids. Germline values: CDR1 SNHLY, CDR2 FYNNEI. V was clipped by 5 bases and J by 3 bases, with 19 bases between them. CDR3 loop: CASSNDQSKMDYGYTF. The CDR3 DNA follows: TGTGCCAGCAGTAACGACCAGTCTAAAATGGACTATGGCTACACCTTC.

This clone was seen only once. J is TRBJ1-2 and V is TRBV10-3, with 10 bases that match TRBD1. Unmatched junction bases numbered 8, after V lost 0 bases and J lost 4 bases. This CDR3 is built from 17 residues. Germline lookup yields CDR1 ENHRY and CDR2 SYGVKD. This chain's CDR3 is CAISESEGTGETYGYTF. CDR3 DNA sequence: TGTGCCATCAGTGAGTCTGAAGGGACAGGGGAGACCTATGGCTACACCTTC.

In nucleotides, the CDR3 is TGTGCCAGCAGTCCGGGACTACCAGGTCGACGGTACTTC. Translating it yields CASSPGLPGRRYF. This rearrangement joins TRBV21-1 to TRBJ2-5; the D call TRBD2 from the table was never checked on the DNA. TRBV21-1 is a known pseudogene. The CDR3 extends over 13 amino acids.

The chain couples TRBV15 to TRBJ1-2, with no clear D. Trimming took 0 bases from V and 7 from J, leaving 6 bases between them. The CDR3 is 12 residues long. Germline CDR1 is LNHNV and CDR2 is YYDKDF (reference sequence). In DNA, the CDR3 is TGTGCCACCAGCAGAGATCAGGTTGGCTACACCTTC. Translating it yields CATSRDQVGYTF.

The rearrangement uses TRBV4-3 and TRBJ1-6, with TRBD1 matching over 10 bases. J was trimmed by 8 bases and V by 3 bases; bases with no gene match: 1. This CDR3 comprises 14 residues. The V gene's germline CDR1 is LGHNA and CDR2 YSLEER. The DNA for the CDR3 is TGCGCCAGCAGCCACGGGACAGGGGATTCACCCCTCCACTTT. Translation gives CASSHGTGDSPLHF.

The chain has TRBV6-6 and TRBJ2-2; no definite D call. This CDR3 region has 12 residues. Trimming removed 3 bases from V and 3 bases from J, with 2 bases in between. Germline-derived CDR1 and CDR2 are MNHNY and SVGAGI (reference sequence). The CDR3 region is CASSYHTGELFF. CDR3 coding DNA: TGTGCCAGCAGTTATCACACCGGGGAGCTGTTTTTT.

CDR3 sequence: CASSFRTRVGTDTQYF. The DNA for the CDR3 is TGCGCCAGCAGCTTTCGGACCCGGGTAGGGACAGATACGCAGTATTTT. The chain employs TRBV5-1 and TRBJ2-3; no clear D gene. The V end was cut by 2 bases, the J end by 3 bases, with 16 bases between. The CDR3 has 16 residues. Germline loops: CDR1 SGHRS, CDR2 YFSETQ.

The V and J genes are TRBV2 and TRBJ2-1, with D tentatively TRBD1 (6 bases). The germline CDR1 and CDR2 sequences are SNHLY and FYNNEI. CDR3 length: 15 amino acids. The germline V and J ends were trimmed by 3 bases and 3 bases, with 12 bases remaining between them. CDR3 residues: CASSEGAYLYNEQFF. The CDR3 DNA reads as TGTGCCAGCAGTGAGGGGGCATACCTCTACAATGAGCAGTTCTTC.

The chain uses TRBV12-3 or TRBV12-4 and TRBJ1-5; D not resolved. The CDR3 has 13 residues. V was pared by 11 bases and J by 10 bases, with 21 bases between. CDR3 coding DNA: TGTGCCGGGTGTTTTGGGCGGGCCGCACCCCAGCATTTT. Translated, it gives CAGCFGRAAPQHF.

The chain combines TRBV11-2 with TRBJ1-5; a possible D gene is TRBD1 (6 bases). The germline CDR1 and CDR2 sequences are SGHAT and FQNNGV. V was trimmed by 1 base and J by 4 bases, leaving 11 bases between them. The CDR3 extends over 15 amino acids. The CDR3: CASSLGTRGNQPQHF. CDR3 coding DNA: TGTGCCAGCAGCTTAGGTACGAGGGGGAATCAGCCCCAGCATTTT.

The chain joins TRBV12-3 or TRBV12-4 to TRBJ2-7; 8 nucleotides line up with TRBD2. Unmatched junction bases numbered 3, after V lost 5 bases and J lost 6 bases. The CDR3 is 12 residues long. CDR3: CASSRGLAEQYF. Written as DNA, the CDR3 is TGTGCCAGCAGTCGCGGACTAGCCGAGCAGTACTTC.

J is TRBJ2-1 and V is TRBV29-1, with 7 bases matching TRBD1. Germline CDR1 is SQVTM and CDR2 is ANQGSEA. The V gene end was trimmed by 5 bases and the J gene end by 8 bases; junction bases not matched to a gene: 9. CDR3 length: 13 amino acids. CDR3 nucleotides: TGCAGCGTTCCCGAGCGACAGGGCCATGAGCAGTTCTTC. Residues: CSVPERQGHEQFF.

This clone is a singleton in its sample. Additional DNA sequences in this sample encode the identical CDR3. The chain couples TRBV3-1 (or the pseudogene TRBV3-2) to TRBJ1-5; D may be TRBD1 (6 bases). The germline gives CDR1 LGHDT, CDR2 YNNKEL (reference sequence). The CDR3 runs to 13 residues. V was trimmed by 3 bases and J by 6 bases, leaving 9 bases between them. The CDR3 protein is CASSQGARQPQHF. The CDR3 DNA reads TGTGCCAGCAGCCAGGGGGCTCGTCAGCCCCAGCATTTT.

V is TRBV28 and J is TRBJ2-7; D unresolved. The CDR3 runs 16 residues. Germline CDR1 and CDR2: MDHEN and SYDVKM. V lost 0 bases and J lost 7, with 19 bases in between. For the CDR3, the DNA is TGTGCCAGCAGTTTATGGGACCAGGTCTCAAGTCGGGAGCAGTACTTC. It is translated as CASSLWDQVSSREQYF.

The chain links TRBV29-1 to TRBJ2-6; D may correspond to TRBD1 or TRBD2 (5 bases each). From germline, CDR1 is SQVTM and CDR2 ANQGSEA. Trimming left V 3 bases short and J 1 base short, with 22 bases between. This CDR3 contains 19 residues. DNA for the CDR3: TGCAGCGTTGATGCAACGGCGACAGACTATGAATCTGGGGCCAACGTCCTGACTTTC. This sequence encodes CSVDATATDYESGANVLTF.

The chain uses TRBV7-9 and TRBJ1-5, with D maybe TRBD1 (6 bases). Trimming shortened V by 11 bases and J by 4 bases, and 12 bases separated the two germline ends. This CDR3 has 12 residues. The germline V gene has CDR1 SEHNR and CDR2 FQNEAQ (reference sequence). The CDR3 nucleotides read TGTGCCGCAGGGGTTGGGAATCAGCCCCAGCATTTT. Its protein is CAAGVGNQPQHF.

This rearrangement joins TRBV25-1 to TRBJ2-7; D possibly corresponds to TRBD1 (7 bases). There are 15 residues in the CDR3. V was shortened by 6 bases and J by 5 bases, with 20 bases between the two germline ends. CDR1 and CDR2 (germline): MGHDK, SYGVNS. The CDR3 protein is CASSPVRGDQHEQYF. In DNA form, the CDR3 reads TGTGCCAGCAGCCCCGTCAGGGGGGATCAGCACGAGCAGTACTTC.

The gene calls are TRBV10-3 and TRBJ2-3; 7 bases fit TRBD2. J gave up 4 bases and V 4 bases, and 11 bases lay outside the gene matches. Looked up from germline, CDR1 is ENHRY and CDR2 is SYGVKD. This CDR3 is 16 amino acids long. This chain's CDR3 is CAISGYAGGGADTQYF. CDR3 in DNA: TGTGCCATCAGTGGGTACGCGGGCGGGGGTGCAGATACGCAGTATTTT.